The 18 T cell receptor beta chains below all came from one sample that was sequenced in a study of spatial heterogeneity in lung cancer. Study results and caveats: Within tumors, counts of expanded alpha and beta TCRs tracked tumor mutation counts.

MiXCR, run by TCRdb on the 5' RACE reads, gives a single entry per CDR3 protein. The sample includes some 100,000 distinct CDR3 sequences, 4% to 4.5% of them seen just once. Time point noted: sample taken at primary tumor resection. Their cognate antigens are unknown. The starting material was lung tumor tissue, obtained at surgery. These receptors all come from a male donor with early-stage non-small cell lung cancer.

This clonotype appeared many times. V usage is TRBV7-9 and J usage is TRBJ1-2; possible D gene TRBD1, 6 bases. Germline lookup yields CDR1 SEHNR and CDR2 FQNEAQ (reference sequence). V lost 5 bases and J 0 bases, leaving 13 bases between the germline ends. The CDR3 is made up of 15 amino acids. Here the CDR3 DNA reads TGTGCCAGCAGCCCTGGACAGACCGCTAACTATGGCTACACCTTC. Its protein product is CASSPGQTANYGYTF.

There are a few counts of this clonotype. V and J are TRBV5-1 and TRBJ2-1; the D gene is possibly TRBD1 (6 bases). With 6 bases removed from V and 5 bases from J, the gap between germline ends came to 15 bases. Germline-derived CDR1 and CDR2 are SGHRS and YFSETQ. There are 14 residues in the CDR3. The CDR3 loop reads CASTPRAGDNEQFF. The DNA for the CDR3 is TGCGCCAGCACCCCCCGGGCAGGGGACAATGAGCAGTTCTTC.

This clonotype was seen many times. The V gene is TRBV6-5, the J gene TRBJ1-1, with a possible D match to TRBD1 (6 bases). This CDR3 spans 13 amino acids. Germline V gene sequence: CDR1 MNHEY, CDR2 SVGAGI. Trimming left V 1 base short and J 4 bases short, with 7 bases between. The CDR3 DNA follows: TGTGCCAGCAGTTACTTAGGGGGCACTGAAGCTTTCTTT. This gives the protein CASSYLGGTEAFF.

This clonotype was counted at least ten times. CDR3: CSARVHTGLDYGYTF. The DNA of the CDR3 is TGCAGTGCTAGAGTGCATACAGGGTTGGATTATGGCTACACCTTC. The chain has TRBV20-1 and TRBJ1-2; TRBD1 is a possible D gene (6 bases). The CDR3 is 15 residues long. Germline CDR1 is DFQATT and CDR2 is SNEGSKA (reference sequence). The V end lost 1 base, the J end lost 5 bases, and 17 bases lay between the germline ends.

The V call is TRBV4-2, the J call TRBJ2-5, with 10 bases identical to TRBD2. Trimming cost V 6 bases and J 0 bases; bases outside gene matches: 7. CDR1 and CDR2 from the germline V gene are LGHNA and YNFKEQ. The CDR3 sequence is 16 residues long. CDR3 DNA sequence: TGTGCCAGCAGAAGACTAGCGGGTTCCAACCAAGAGACCCAGTACTTC. Residues: CASRRLAGSNQETQYF.

The rearrangement uses TRBV18 and TRBJ1-6; maybe TRBD1 (5 bases). CDR3 length: 15 residues. Germline assignment: CDR1 KGHSH and CDR2 LQKENI. Trimming stripped 1 base from V and 6 bases from J, with 10 bases between. CDR3 protein: CASSPQGLGNSPLHF. DNA for the CDR3: TGTGCCAGCTCACCACAGGGGCTCGGTAATTCACCCCTCCACTTT.

The V gene is TRBV11-3, the J gene TRBJ2-2; 9 bases fit TRBD1. The CDR3 covers 14 residues. Per the germline V gene, CDR1 is SGHNT and CDR2 is YENEEA. With 4 bases clipped from V and 6 bases from J, the junction kept 3 bases outside the gene matches. This CDR3 reads CASSWTGDPGELFF. DNA for the CDR3: TGTGCCAGCAGCTGGACAGGGGATCCCGGGGAGCTGTTTTTT.

This clonotype came up many times. J is TRBJ2-3 and V is TRBV5-6, with 8 bases matching TRBD1. CDR3 length: 15 amino acids. J was trimmed by 3 bases and V by 4 bases; bases with no gene match: 7. Germline loops: CDR1 SGHDT, CDR2 YYEEEE. CDR3 sequence (DNA): TGTGCCAGCAGCCGCGGGACAGGAGAGACAGATACGCAGTATTTT. As protein: CASSRGTGETDTQYF. Complete variable domain (other parts from reference TRBV5-6 and TRBJ2-3): DAGVTQSPTHLIKTRGQQVTLRCSPKSGHDTVSWYQQALGQGPQFIFQYYEEEERQRGNFPDRFSGHQFPNYSSELNVNALLLGDSALYLCASSRGTGETDTQYFGPGTRLTVL.

This clonotype came up many times. The chain is built from TRBV28 and TRBJ2-3, with D unresolved. Looked up from germline, CDR1 is MDHEN and CDR2 is SYDVKM. The ends were cut back, 4 bases at V and 2 bases at J, with 7 bases in the middle. There are 13 residues in the CDR3. This chain's CDR3 is CASSSHHTDTQYF. The CDR3 DNA reads TGTGCCAGCAGTTCCCACCACACAGATACGCAGTATTTT.

This clonotype was seen ten or more times. The V call is TRBV6-1, the J call TRBJ2-7; D possibly corresponds to TRBD1 (5 bases). V was trimmed by 3 bases and J by 2 bases, leaving 17 bases between them. The germline CDR1 and CDR2 sequences are MNHNS and SASEGT. This CDR3 is built from 16 residues. CDR3 in amino acids: CASSDGHGSFTYEQYF. CDR3 sequence (DNA): TGTGCCAGCAGTGATGGACATGGGTCTTTCACCTACGAGCAGTACTTC.

In its sample, this clonotype was seen many times. The rearrangement links TRBV7-9 to TRBJ1-3; maybe TRBD1 (6 bases). The length of the CDR3 is 15 residues. Germline CDR1 is SEHNR and CDR2 is FQNEAQ (reference sequence). V shed 2 bases and J shed 1 base, with 9 bases lying between them. This CDR3 reads CASSLPQGSGNTIYF. The DNA for the CDR3 is TGTGCCAGCAGCTTACCCCAGGGGTCTGGAAACACCATATATTTT.

This clonotype was picked up many times. The genes are TRBV6-1 and TRBJ2-2; D may be TRBD2 (6 bases). V was cut by 5 bases and J by 0 bases, with 19 bases left in between. Germline loops: CDR1 MNHNS, CDR2 SASEGT. This CDR3 has 18 amino acids. The DNA of the CDR3 is TGTGCCAGCAGTCCACGTGGCTGGGGGGAGACGAACACCGGGGAGCTGTTTTTT. This encodes CASSPRGWGETNTGELFF.

V usage is TRBV6-5 and J usage is TRBJ1-1; a possible D gene is TRBD1 (5 bases). Trimming removed 5 bases at V and 10 bases at J, with 14 bases between. Germline loops: CDR1 MNHEY, CDR2 SVGAGI. This CDR3 is built from 12 residues. CDR3 DNA: TGTGCCAGCAGTAGTAGGGGAGGATCAGCTTTCTTT. Amino acid sequence: CASSSRGGSAFF.

This clonotype was picked up many times. The chain employs TRBV6-6 and TRBJ1-1, with D unclear. Germline loops: CDR1 MNHNY, CDR2 SVGAGI (reference sequence). V was trimmed by 6 bases and J by 7 bases, leaving 24 bases between them. The CDR3 covers 16 residues. For the CDR3, the DNA is TGTGCCAGCAGGCATTCTATAACAATGAACCCCGATGAAGCTTTCTTT. It yields the protein CASRHSITMNPDEAFF.

This clonotype has more than one count but fewer than ten. The V gene is TRBV28, the J gene TRBJ1-3, with D uncertain. The CDR3 is made up of 15 amino acids. V was clipped by 7 bases and J by 4 bases, with 17 bases between them. Germline CDR1 MDHEN, CDR2 SYDVKM. This CDR3 reads CASISQQEAGNTIYF. The CDR3 coding sequence is TGTGCCAGCATCTCCCAGCAGGAAGCCGGAAACACCATATATTTT.

Details on this clonotype: A read error may be the cause here, since a much bigger clone is one base away. The chain links TRBV20-1 to TRBJ2-5, with 7 bases lining up with TRBD1. CDR1 is DFQATT, CDR2 SNEGSKA, per germline (reference sequence). The CDR3 length is 14 residues. The DNA for the CDR3 is TGCAGTGCTACAGGGACAGTAGAAAAAGAGACCCAGAACTTC. Translated, it gives CSATGTVEKETQNF.

Regarding this clonotype: It may be a read error: a sequence one base away is much more abundant. The chain uses TRBV12-3 or TRBV12-4 and TRBJ2-1, with D possibly matching TRBD1 (5 bases). This CDR3 region has 13 residues. CDR3 sequence: CAGSFLGENEQFF. The CDR3 DNA is TGTGCCGGCAGTTTTTTAGGGGAAAATGAGCAGTTCTTC.

V usage is TRBV2 and J usage is TRBJ2-5, with D possibly being TRBD1 or TRBD2 (6 bases each). The CDR3 is made up of 15 amino acids. From germline, CDR1 is SNHLY and CDR2 FYNNEI. Trimming removed 7 bases at V and 4 bases at J, with 19 bases between. CDR3 region: CASNDPTRGGETQYF. In nucleotides, the CDR3 is TGTGCCAGCAACGACCCGACCAGGGGAGGAGAGACCCAGTACTTC.